This T cell receptor beta chain was sequenced for a study of T-cell reconstitution after alpha-beta-depleted transplantation in children (dated by TCRdb to between 2015 and 2016). Background on the whole study: T-cell immune reconstitution after TCRalphabeta/CD19-depleted allogeneic hematopoietic cell transplantation in children was quantitatively tracked in the study by means of TCR repertoire profiling.

Libraries were prepared through PCR. Sequencing instrument: Illumina HiSeq 2500. TCR library preparation used molecular barcoding, with unique molecular identifiers applied to normalize quantification of the TCRbeta repertoire. TCRdb reworked the public reads: Q25 trimming with fastp, MiXCR clone assembly, productive beta chains retained. CDR3 protein duplicates are merged, each entry listing the most common genes and DNA. For this sample there are 300,000 to 400,000 distinct CDR3 sequences; about an eighth appear just once. Around 4.5% of the sample comes from the top ten. This clonotype was seen a handful of times. Its antigen is currently not known. No base-level quality is on record; no much larger clone is a single base apart. V gives up 6 bases and J gives up 7 bases, and the segment between their germline ends measures 10 bases. Including cysteine and phenylalanine, the CDR3 has 11 amino acids. Only the CDR3 region is kept as DNA, spanning 33 bases read in frame from base 1. According to the germline V gene, CDR1 reads MNHEY and CDR2 reads SVGAGI.

This receptor chain uses TRBV6-5 and TRBJ2-7; the D gene is unclear. Sequences were derived from PBMCs, sampled from the stem cell graft. The receptor's source is a human donor who donated a stem cell graft to a child with Fanconi anemia. The CDR3 in this case is CASSHGQEQYF. In nucleotide form, the sequence is TGTGCCAGCAGCCACGGGCAGGAGCAGTACTTC.